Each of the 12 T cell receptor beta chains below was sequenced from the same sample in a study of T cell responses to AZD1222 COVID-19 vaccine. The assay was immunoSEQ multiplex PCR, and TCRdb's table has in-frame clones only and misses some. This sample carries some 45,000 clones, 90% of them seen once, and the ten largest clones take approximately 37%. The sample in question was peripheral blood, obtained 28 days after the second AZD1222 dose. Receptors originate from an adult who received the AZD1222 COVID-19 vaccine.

The CDR3 DNA sequence: TGTGCCACCAGCAGTCGACAGGGTCGGGACACTGAAGCTTTCTTT. It encodes CATSSRQGRDTEAFF. V gene TRBV15 combines with J gene TRBJ1-1, with 7 bases matching TRBD1. The germline CDR1 and CDR2 sequences are LNHNV and YYDKDF (reference sequence). CDR3 length: 15 residues. Trimming cost V 3 bases and J 3 bases; bases outside gene matches: 7.

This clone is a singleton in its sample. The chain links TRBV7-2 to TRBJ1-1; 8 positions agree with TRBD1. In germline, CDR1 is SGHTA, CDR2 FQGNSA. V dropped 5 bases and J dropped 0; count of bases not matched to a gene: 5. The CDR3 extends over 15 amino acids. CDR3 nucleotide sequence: TGTGCCAGCAGCCCTACAGGGGGAATGAACACTGAAGCTTTCTTT. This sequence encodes CASSPTGGMNTEAFF.

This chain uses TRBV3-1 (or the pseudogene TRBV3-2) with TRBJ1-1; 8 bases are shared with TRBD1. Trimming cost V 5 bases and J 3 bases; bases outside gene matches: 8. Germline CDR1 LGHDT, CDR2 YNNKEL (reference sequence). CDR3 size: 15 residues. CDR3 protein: CASSGRQGRDTEAFF. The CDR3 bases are TGTGCCAGCAGCGGCCGACAGGGGAGGGACACTGAAGCTTTCTTT.

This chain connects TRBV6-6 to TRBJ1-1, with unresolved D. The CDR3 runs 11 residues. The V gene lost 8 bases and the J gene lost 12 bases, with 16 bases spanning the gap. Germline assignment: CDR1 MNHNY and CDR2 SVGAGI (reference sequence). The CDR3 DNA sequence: TGTGCCAGCCAAGCAGTTTTCGGGACTTTCTTT. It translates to CASQAVFGTFF.

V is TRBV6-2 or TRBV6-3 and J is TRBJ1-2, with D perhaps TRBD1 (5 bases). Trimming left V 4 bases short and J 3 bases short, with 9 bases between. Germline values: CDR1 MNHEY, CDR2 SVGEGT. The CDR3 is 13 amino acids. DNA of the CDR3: TGTGCCAGCAGTTTTTCGGGGGACTATGGCTACACCTTC. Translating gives CASSFSGDYGYTF.

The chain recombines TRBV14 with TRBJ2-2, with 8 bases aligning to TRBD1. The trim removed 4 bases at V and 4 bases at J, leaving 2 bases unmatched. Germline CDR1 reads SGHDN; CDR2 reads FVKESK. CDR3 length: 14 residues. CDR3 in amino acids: CASSRDRTTGELFF. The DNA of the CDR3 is TGTGCCAGCAGCCGGGACAGGACCACCGGGGAGCTGTTTTTT. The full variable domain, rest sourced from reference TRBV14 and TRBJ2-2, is EAGVTQFPSHSVIEKGQTVTLRCDPISGHDNLYWYRRVMGKEIKFLLHFVKESKQDESGMPNNRFLAERTGGTYSTLKVQPAELEDSGVYFCASSRDRTTGELFFGEGSRLTVL.

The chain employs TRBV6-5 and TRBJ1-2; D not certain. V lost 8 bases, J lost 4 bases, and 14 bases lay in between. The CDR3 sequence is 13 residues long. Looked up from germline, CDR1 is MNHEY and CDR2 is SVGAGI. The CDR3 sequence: CASSGSVSYGYTF. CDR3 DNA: TGTGCCAGCTCTGGAAGCGTCTCCTATGGCTACACCTTC.

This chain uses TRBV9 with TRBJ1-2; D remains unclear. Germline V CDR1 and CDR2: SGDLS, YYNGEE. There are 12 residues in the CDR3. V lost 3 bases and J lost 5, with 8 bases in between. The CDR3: CASSEAAYGYTF. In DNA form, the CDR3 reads TGTGCCAGCAGCGAGGCGGCGTATGGCTACACCTTC.

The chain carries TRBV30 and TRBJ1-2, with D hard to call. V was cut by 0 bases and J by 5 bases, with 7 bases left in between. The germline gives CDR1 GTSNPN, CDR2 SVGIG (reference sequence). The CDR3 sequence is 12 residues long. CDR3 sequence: CAWSVPGYGYTF. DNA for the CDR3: TGTGCCTGGAGTGTACCAGGATATGGCTACACCTTC.

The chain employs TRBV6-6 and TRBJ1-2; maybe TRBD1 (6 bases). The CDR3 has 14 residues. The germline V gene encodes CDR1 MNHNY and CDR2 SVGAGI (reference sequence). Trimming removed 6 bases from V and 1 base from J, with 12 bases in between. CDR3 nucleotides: TGTGCCAGCAGCCCTCGGGACAATAACTATGGCTACACCTTC. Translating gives CASSPRDNNYGYTF.

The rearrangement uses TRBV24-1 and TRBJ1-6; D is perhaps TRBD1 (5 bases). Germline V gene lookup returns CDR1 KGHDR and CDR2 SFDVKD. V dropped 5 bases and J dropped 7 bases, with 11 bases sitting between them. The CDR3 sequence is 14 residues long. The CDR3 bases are TGTGCCACCAGTGCCGGGACGGAAAATTCACCCCTCCACTTT. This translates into CATSAGTENSPLHF.

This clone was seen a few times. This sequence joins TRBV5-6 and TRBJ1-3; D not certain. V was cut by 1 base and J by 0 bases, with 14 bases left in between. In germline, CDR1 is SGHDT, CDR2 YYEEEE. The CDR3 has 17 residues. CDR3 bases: TGTGCCAGCAGCTTGCAGGTTGGGCGCGGCTCTGGAAACACCATATATTTT. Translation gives CASSLQVGRGSGNTIYF.